This T cell receptor (beta chain) was captured in a study of OX40 agonist ivuxolimab in advanced cancers. Study-level findings and limits: CD8+ T cells showed, on average, more clonal expansion than CD4+ cells. Low levels of normalized T-cell clonal expansion also appeared in some nonresponders.

In regard to this clone: The antigen is undetermined.

Data came from immunoSEQ multiplex PCR; TCRdb stores just in-frame clones and leaves some out. The sample includes some 72,000 clones, around nine tenths seen only once; the top ten take around 2.8%. Germline V gene data show CDR1 as SQVTM and CDR2 as ANQGSEA. The CDR3 contains 11 residues. Trimming removed 5 bases from V and 15 bases from J, with 17 bases in between. The rearrangement links TRBV29-1 to TRBJ2-4; D not certain. The clonotype was recovered from an adult with an advanced solid tumor such as melanoma, head and neck, liver or kidney cancer. Sequences were derived from CD4+ or CD8+ T cells sorted from blood, sampled in a trial of the OX40 agonist ivuxolimab. The CDR3 nucleotides are TGCAGCGTTTTCAAAGACTCCGGTCTGTACTTC. Its translation is CSVFKDSGLYF.